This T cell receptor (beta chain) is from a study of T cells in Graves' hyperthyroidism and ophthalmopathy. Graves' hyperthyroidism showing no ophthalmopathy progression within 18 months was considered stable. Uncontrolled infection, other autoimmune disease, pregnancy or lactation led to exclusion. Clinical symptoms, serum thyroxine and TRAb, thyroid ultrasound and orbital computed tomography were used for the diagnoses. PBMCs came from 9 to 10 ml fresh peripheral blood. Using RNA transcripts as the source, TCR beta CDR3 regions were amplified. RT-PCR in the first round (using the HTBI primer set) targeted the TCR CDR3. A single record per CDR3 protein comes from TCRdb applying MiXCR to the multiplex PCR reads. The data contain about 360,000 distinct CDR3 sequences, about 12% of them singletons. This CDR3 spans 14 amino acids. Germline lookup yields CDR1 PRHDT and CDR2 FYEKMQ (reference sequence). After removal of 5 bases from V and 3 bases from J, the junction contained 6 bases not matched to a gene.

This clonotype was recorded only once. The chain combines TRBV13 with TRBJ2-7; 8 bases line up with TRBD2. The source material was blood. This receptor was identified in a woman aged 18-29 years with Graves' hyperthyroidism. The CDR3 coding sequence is TGTGCCAGCAGCCGGGGACTAGTTCTCTACGAGCAGTACTTC. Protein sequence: CASSRGLVLYEQYF.